The 4 T cell receptor beta chains below come from one sample, sequenced in a study of blood T cell repertoires in COVID-19. The assay was immunoSEQ multiplex PCR, and TCRdb's table has in-frame clones only and misses some. The sample comprises 150,000 to 200,000 clones, 80% to 85% of which are singletons, and about 7.1% rests with the top ten. The sequencing sample was made of peripheral blood. These receptor sequences come from a woman aged 65 to 85 with COVID-19, enrolled during active disease.

V gene TRBV7-2 combines with J gene TRBJ1-2, with 9 nucleotides matching TRBD1. V dropped 4 bases and J dropped 4; count of bases not matched to a gene: 7. Germline CDR1 SGHTA, CDR2 FQGNSA. This CDR3 has 15 residues. CDR3 region: CASSSRDRVTYGYTF. The CDR3 DNA is TGTGCCAGCAGCTCCCGGGACAGGGTTACCTATGGCTACACCTTC.

V is TRBV10-1 and J is TRBJ2-1; D is unclear. Germline-derived CDR1 and CDR2 are WNHNN and SYGVQD (reference sequence). V was pared by 0 bases and J by 5 bases, with 8 bases between. The CDR3 runs to 14 residues. The CDR3: CASSESLSDNEQFF. CDR3 DNA: TGCGCCAGCAGTGAGTCGCTATCCGACAATGAGCAGTTCTTC.

This clone has just one count. The chain joins TRBV20-1 to TRBJ2-3; 9 bases fit TRBD2. Trimming took 3 bases from V and 5 from J; bases not matched to a gene: 6. The CDR3 contains 14 residues. From germline, CDR1 is DFQATT and CDR2 SNEGSKA (reference sequence). CDR3 sequence reads: CSASIAGAQDTQYF. DNA of the CDR3: TGCAGTGCTAGTATAGCGGGAGCTCAAGATACGCAGTATTTT.

In regard to this clone: The same CDR3 is also encoded by other DNA sequences in this sample. This CDR3 is CASSPPGQMNTEAFF. The CDR3 DNA sequence: TGTGCCAGCTCACCACCCGGACAGATGAACACTGAAGCTTTCTTT. The V gene is TRBV18, the J gene TRBJ1-1; D possibly corresponds to TRBD1 (6 bases). V gave up 0 bases and J gave up 0 bases, with 8 bases separating them. The V gene's germline CDR1 is KGHSH and CDR2 LQKENI. The CDR3 is made up of 15 amino acids.